These 15 T cell receptor beta chains were sequenced from one sample in a study of cytomegalovirus exposure and HLA in healthy donors. PCR was performed using 60 Vbeta and 13 Jbeta primers. Data came from immunoSEQ multiplex PCR; TCRdb stores just in-frame clones and leaves some out. The sample lists 130,000 or so clones, about three fifths occurring once. The sequenced sample was PBMCs. The receptors stem from a male donor in good health and CMV-seronegative.

This clone was recorded a few times. The V gene is TRBV11-2, the J gene TRBJ2-5; tentative D call: TRBD2 (5 bases). The ends were cut back, 1 base at V and 4 bases at J, with 10 bases in the middle. In germline, CDR1 is SGHAT, CDR2 FQNNGV. The CDR3 is 14 amino acids. CDR3 sequence (DNA): TGTGCCAGCAGCTTAGGCGGCGGGCGAGAGACCCAGTACTTC. Residues: CASSLGGGRETQYF.

This clone was counted between two and nine times. The chain has TRBV5-1 and TRBJ2-3; 7 nucleotides match TRBD2. CDR3 length: 14 amino acids. The trim removed 4 bases at V and 4 bases at J, leaving 6 bases unmatched. Looked up from germline, CDR1 is SGHRS and CDR2 is YFSETQ. The CDR3 reads CASSGGGGSDTQYF. CDR3 nucleotides: TGCGCCAGCAGCGGCGGCGGGGGTTCAGATACGCAGTATTTT. The full variable domain, rest sourced from reference TRBV5-1 and TRBJ2-3, is KAGVTQTPRYLIKTRGQQVTLSCSPISGHRSVSWYQQTPGQGLQFLFEYFSETQRNKGNFPGRFSGRQFSNSRSEMNVSTLELGDSALYLCASSGGGGSDTQYFGPGTRLTVL.

The chain has TRBV9 and TRBJ1-1; 8 nucleotides align to TRBD1. J lost 7 bases, V lost 6 bases, and 8 bases had no gene match. The CDR3 length is 13 residues. Germline-derived CDR1 and CDR2 are SGDLS and YYNGEE. This chain's CDR3 is CASKPTGDGEAFF. Written as DNA, the CDR3 is TGTGCCAGCAAGCCGACAGGGGATGGTGAAGCTTTCTTT.

V is TRBV5-6 and J is TRBJ1-5, with unresolved D. V was cut by 0 bases and J by 0 bases, with 13 bases left in between. In germline, CDR1 is SGHDT, CDR2 YYEEEE. This CDR3 contains 17 residues. DNA for the CDR3: TGTGCCAGCAGCTTGGAACCCAGTGTGTATAGCAATCAGCCCCAGCATTTT. It yields the protein CASSLEPSVYSNQPQHF.

The rearrangement joins TRBV18 to TRBJ1-1; 8 nucleotides line up with TRBD1. Trimming removed 3 bases from V and 7 bases from J; junction bases left unmatched: 4. Germline loops: CDR1 KGHSH, CDR2 LQKENI. The length of the CDR3 is 13 residues. The CDR3 region is CASSPGTGGEAFF. The CDR3 nucleotides are TGTGCCAGCTCACCGGGTACAGGGGGTGAAGCTTTCTTT.

V usage is TRBV29-1 and J usage is TRBJ1-2, with 10 bases that match TRBD1. The CDR3 has 12 residues. J lost 5 bases, V lost 7 bases, and 4 bases had no gene match. The germline gives CDR1 SQVTM, CDR2 ANQGSEA. In DNA, the CDR3 is TGCAGCGCCGGGGACAGGGGATATGGCTACACCTTC. Residues: CSAGDRGYGYTF.

The rearrangement uses TRBV29-1 and TRBJ2-7; 10 nucleotides line up with TRBD2. The CDR3 spans 12 residues. The V gene end was trimmed by 7 bases and the J gene end by 7 bases; junction bases not matched to a gene: 7. CDR1 SQVTM and CDR2 ANQGSEA come from the germline V gene. The CDR3 DNA is TGCAGCGCCGGGACTAGCGTCGGGGAGCAGTACTTC. Translation: CSAGTSVGEQYF.

This clone came up a few times. V is TRBV5-4 and J is TRBJ1-1; no clear D gene. V was clipped by 0 bases and J by 8 bases, with 5 bases between them. Germline lookup yields CDR1 SGHNT and CDR2 YYREEE (reference sequence). This CDR3 has 11 residues. The CDR3 DNA is TGTGCCAGCAGCTTGGCCAGAGAAGCTTTCTTT. The encoded protein is CASSLAREAFF.

The CDR3 region is CATSRQGNNQPQHF. The CDR3 DNA reads as TGTGCCACCAGCAGACAGGGAAACAATCAGCCCCAGCATTTT. This rearrangement joins TRBV15 to TRBJ1-5, with a weak D call TRBD1 (5 bases). V dropped 2 bases and J dropped 3 bases, with 8 bases sitting between them. Germline loops: CDR1 LNHNV, CDR2 YYDKDF (reference sequence). The CDR3 is 14 amino acids. The variable domain in full, completed from reference TRBV15 and TRBJ1-5, reads DAMVIQNPRYQVTQFGKPVTLSCSQTLNHNVMYWYQQKSSQAPKLLFHYYDKDFNNEADTPDNFQSRRPNTSFCFLDIRSPGLGDTAMYLCATSRQGNNQPQHFGDGTRLSIL.

V is TRBV27 and J is TRBJ2-7; weak D call: TRBD2 (7 bases). The germline V gene encodes CDR1 MNHEY and CDR2 SMNVEV (reference sequence). V was cut by 2 bases and J by 0 bases, with 11 bases left in between. The CDR3 is made up of 15 amino acids. In nucleotides, the CDR3 is TGTGCCAGCAGTTTAGCGGGGGCTCACTCCTACGAGCAGTACTTC. It specifies CASSLAGAHSYEQYF.

This rearrangement joins TRBV6-1 to TRBJ2-7, with 10 bases fitting TRBD1. V was pared by 2 bases and J by 5 bases, with 6 bases of the junction left unmatched. This CDR3 comprises 15 residues. Looked up from germline, CDR1 is MNHNS and CDR2 is SASEGT. CDR3 amino acids: CASSEPGQGSDEQYF. CDR3 DNA: TGTGCCAGCAGTGAACCGGGACAGGGGTCAGACGAGCAGTACTTC.

This clone has a handful of counts. In the same sample, other DNA sequences code for this CDR3. The chain couples TRBV12-5 to TRBJ2-2; D gene unclear. V lost 5 bases, J lost 2 bases, and 3 bases lay in between. The CDR3 runs to 12 residues. Germline V CDR1 and CDR2: LGHNT, FRNRAP. The CDR3 nucleotides read TGTGCTAGTGGTCTCAACACCGGGGAGCTGTTTTTT. Translated, it gives CASGLNTGELFF.

This clone showed up just a few times. The J gene is TRBJ2-7, the V gene TRBV6-5; 8 nucleotides align to TRBD2. CDR1 is MNHEY, CDR2 SVGAGI, per germline. The CDR3 runs to 14 residues. Trimming at V came to 6 bases and at J to 6 bases, leaving 10 bases not matched to a gene. The CDR3 DNA is TGTGCCAGCAGCTCCGGGACTAGTCCCAGCGAGCAGTACTTC. It encodes CASSSGTSPSEQYF.

The chain links TRBV27 to TRBJ2-1; TRBD1 aligns across 9 bases. The V gene end was trimmed by 6 bases and the J gene end by 2 bases; junction bases not matched to a gene: 5. The CDR3 extends over 15 amino acids. The germline gives CDR1 MNHEY, CDR2 SMNVEV (reference sequence). CDR3 amino acids: CASSGTGSTYNEQFF. DNA for the CDR3: TGTGCCAGCAGCGGGACAGGGAGTACCTACAATGAGCAGTTCTTC.

This clone was counted a few times. The rearrangement joins TRBV7-6 to TRBJ2-1; 9 nucleotides match TRBD2. The CDR3 has 18 amino acids. V was clipped by 1 base and J by 4 bases; unmatched bases: 11. Germline V lookup: CDR1 SGHVS, CDR2 FNYEAQ. The CDR3 nucleotides read TGTGCCAGCAGCTTAGTAATTGGCGGGGGGGCGGGGTACAATGAGCAGTTCTTC. Its protein is CASSLVIGGGAGYNEQFF. The entire variable domain, with the rest obtained from reference TRBV7-6 and TRBJ2-1, is as follows: GAGVSQSPRYKVTKRGQDVALRCDPISGHVSLYWYRQALGQGPEFLTYFNYEAQQDKSGLPNDRFSAERPEGSISTLTIQRTEQRDSAMYRCASSLVIGGGAGYNEQFFGPGTRLTVL.